This T cell receptor (beta chain) was sequenced for a study of long-term antiretroviral therapy in people with HIV. From germline, CDR1 is LGHNA and CDR2 YNFKEQ. The CDR3 is 18 residues long. V was clipped by 1 base and J by 2 bases, with 21 bases between them. At survey level, the immunoSEQ assay was run in its v3.0 version. Sequencing used immunoSEQ multiplex PCR; TCRdb keeps in-frame clones, though not all of them. The sample has about 13,000 clones; 65% to 85% are singletons. This specimen was unsorted PBMCs, taken 1.3 years after starting antiretroviral therapy. The TCR originated in a woman aged 18 to 35 with HIV. The chain is built from TRBV4-2 and TRBJ2-7; D may be TRBD2 (5 bases). The CDR3 nucleotides read TGTGCCAGCAGCCAAGGATCGGAAGGCCTAGCAACGACCTACGAGCAGTACTTC. This translates into CASSQGSEGLATTYEQYF.